Sequencing of this T cell receptor (beta chain) was carried out in a study of Ad26.COV2.S vaccination and SARS-CoV-2 variants (dated by TCRdb to the early 2020s). For the study in its entirety: Donors in the vaccine arm were drawn from COV1001, a phase I-IIa trial of Ad26.COV2.S in healthy adults that was multicentre, randomized, double-blind and placebo-controlled. Ad26.COV2.S was given intramuscularly at 5x10^10 or 1x10^11 viral particles, as a single shot or as two shots 56 days apart. TCRbeta repertoire sequencing was used to assess the specificity and breadth of SARS-CoV-2-reactive T cell receptors after Ad26.COV2.S vaccination. A total of 32 samples were included in the TCR-sequenced set, comprising about 20 Ad26.COV2.S vaccine recipients, 5 placebo recipients and 8 SARS-CoV-2 convalescent individuals. Trial participants were randomized into five groups of five, in which low-dose or high-dose Ad26.COV2.S was given once or twice, or placebo was given on both occasions. Throughout the experiments and outcome assessment, investigators stayed blinded to trial group allocation.

Study-wide findings and limitations: It was noted by the authors that total T cell responses may have been underestimated by the TCR breadth and depth analyses. Vaccine and placebo recipients had similar non-spike TCR breadth, a finding consistent with the vaccine containing only spike. Comparing responses between vaccine doses or regimens was not something the study was powered to do. Substantial breadth of spike-specific CD8+ and CD4+ T cell responses was reported after vaccination. Ad26.COV2.S recipients had higher spike-specific TCR breadth than placebo recipients (P = 0.0014).

In light of the paper, this sample's treatment or condition label describes: 19 received Ad26.COV2.S at low or high dose, single or two shots; roughly five received placebo; per-sample allocation not given. For vaccine and placebo recipients, the sequenced repertoires came from samples collected on day 63 after the first injection. In Cohort 1b, some 25 adults aged 18-55 years were enrolled at a single site in Boston, USA, between 29 July and 7 August 2020. Ad26.COV2.S consisted of a replication-incompetent adenovirus type 26 vector by which a prefusion-stabilized SARS-CoV-2 spike protein from the original Wuhan strain was expressed. The CDR3 spans 13 residues, from the cysteine through the phenylalanine. The DNA shown is the 39-base CDR3, in frame from base 1. V loses 0 bases, J loses 3 bases, and the germline ends lie 6 bases apart. The germline V gene specifies ENHRY as CDR1 and SYGVKD as CDR2.

On this clone itself: There is no known antigen for this receptor. No clone much larger than this one lies a single base away; base qualities are absent.

TCRbeta CDR3 regions were sequenced with the immunoSEQ Assay. After extraction, genomic DNA underwent amplification by bias-controlled multiplex PCR, followed by high-throughput sequencing. On the authors' methods: To quantify the absolute abundance of every unique TCRbeta CDR3 region, sequences were collapsed and filtered. T cell fraction was estimated by normalizing TCRbeta template counts to usable DNA, with usable DNA measured through amplification of reference genes found in all nucleated cells. Repertoire TCRs were annotated as SARS-CoV-2-specific when V gene, CDR3 amino acid sequence and J gene were exactly matched to a known reactive TCR set. MIRA supplied the reference SARS-CoV-2 TCR set, which was filtered for enrichment in COVID-19-positive ImmuneCODE repertoires so that public or cross-reactive TCRs were removed. Drawing on the MIRA antigens, annotated TCRs were analysed further at the level of specific ORF or position within ORF. Depth was the summed frequency of annotated unique rearrangements, while breadth was defined as annotated unique rearrangements over total unique productive rearrangements. Two-sided Wilcoxon rank-sum tests were used to compare TCR breadth between groups. Sourced from immuneACCESS, this table was stored by TCRdb with only in-frame sequences that have V and J called. A share of the clones is absent; for the studies checked, an unresolved V gene accounts for under half, and the remainder has no known explanation. D and trimming come from the DNA, and the V and J calls and clone size come from that table. The sample table shows 300,000 to 400,000 clones, and about 86% are seen once. The top ten clones comprise about 10% of the sample.

The chain uses TRBV10-3 and TRBJ2-7, with the D gene not clear enough to name. The source is a person aged 18-60 years who received the Ad26.COV2.S COVID-19 vaccine or a placebo. Sequencing used peripheral blood, obtained in a trial of Ad26.COV2.S vaccine versus placebo. The CDR3: CAISESVNYEQYF. The DNA is as follows: TGTGCCATCAGTGAGTCGGTAAACTACGAGCAGTACTTC.